One sample yielded the 9 T cell receptor beta chains listed below, sequenced in a study of cytomegalovirus exposure and HLA in healthy donors. PCR amplification relied on 60 Vbeta primers (plus 13 Jbeta primers). TCRdb's copy holds only in-frame clones and misses some; the assay was immunoSEQ multiplex PCR. The sample carries 95,000 to 150,000 clones, about 80% recorded once. The sequencing sample was made of PBMCs. All receptors come from a woman aged 35 to 49 in good health and CMV-seropositive.

This clone is a singleton in its sample. The chain employs TRBV9 and TRBJ2-1, with a possible D match to TRBD2 (5 bases). The ends were cut back, 3 bases at V and 0 bases at J, with 16 bases in the middle. The CDR3 runs to 17 residues. Germline loops: CDR1 SGDLS, CDR2 YYNGEE. The CDR3 region is CASSALGGTSSYNEQFF. The CDR3 nucleotides read TGTGCCAGCAGCGCATTAGGTGGCACTAGCTCCTACAATGAGCAGTTCTTC.

The chain couples TRBV29-1 to TRBJ2-7, with TRBD2 identical over 7 bases. Germline-derived CDR1 and CDR2 are SQVTM and ANQGSEA. The CDR3 length is 13 residues. The V segment lost 6 bases and the J segment 1 base; nucleotides outside the gene matches: 6. CDR3 nucleotides: TGCAGCGTACGACTAGCTGATTCCTACGAGCAGTACTTC. Translated, it gives CSVRLADSYEQYF.

This chain links TRBV29-1 with TRBJ2-7, with 9 bases matching TRBD1. Germline assignment: CDR1 SQVTM and CDR2 ANQGSEA. The CDR3 length is 13 residues. With 8 bases clipped from V and 3 bases from J, the junction kept 8 bases outside the gene matches. The CDR3 loop reads CSTRTGDYYEQYF. CDR3 nucleotides: TGCAGCACTAGGACAGGGGATTACTACGAGCAGTACTTC.

V gene TRBV7-3 combines with J gene TRBJ1-5, with no clear D. With 6 bases removed from V and 2 bases from J, the gap between germline ends came to 14 bases. The germline CDR1 and CDR2 sequences are SGHTA and FQGTGA. The CDR3 loop spans 15 amino acids. In DNA form, the CDR3 reads TGTGCCAGCAGTCAAGGGCCGGGAGGCAATCAGCCCCAGCATTTT. Its translation is CASSQGPGGNQPQHF.

The CDR3 here is CASSLGLADNEQFF. DNA for the CDR3: TGCGCCAGCAGCTTGGGACTAGCTGATAATGAGCAGTTCTTC. This chain connects TRBV5-1 to TRBJ2-1, with 7 bases aligning to TRBD2. This CDR3 region has 14 residues. Germline-derived CDR1 and CDR2 are SGHRS and YFSETQ. The J segment lost 7 bases and the V segment lost 0 bases, leaving 4 bases of the junction unmatched.

The V and J genes are TRBV4-2 and TRBJ2-7; D might be TRBD2 (5 bases). V was trimmed by 6 bases and J by 2 bases, leaving 14 bases between them. The CDR3 is made up of 14 amino acids. Germline loops: CDR1 LGHNA, CDR2 YNFKEQ. The CDR3: CASSFFSETYEQYF. CDR3 in DNA: TGTGCCAGCAGTTTCTTTAGCGAAACCTACGAGCAGTACTTC.

V gene TRBV6-5 combines with J gene TRBJ1-1; D perhaps matches TRBD1 (5 bases). The CDR3 consists of 14 residues. V dropped 5 bases and J dropped 2 bases, with 12 bases sitting between them. Germline V gene lookup returns CDR1 MNHEY and CDR2 SVGAGI. This CDR3 is CASSARRGNTEAFF. The CDR3 nucleotides read TGTGCCAGCAGTGCACGGAGGGGAAACACTGAAGCTTTCTTT.

This chain uses TRBV7-9 with TRBJ1-2; 9 bases line up with TRBD1. The length of the CDR3 is 15 residues. The germline V gene has CDR1 SEHNR and CDR2 FQNEAQ (reference sequence). The V and J ends lost 3 bases and 4 bases, in that order; junction bases with no gene match: 6. The CDR3 DNA is TGTGCCAGCAGCTTCGACAGGGGGAGAGGCTATGGCTACACCTTC. Protein: CASSFDRGRGYGYTF.

There are a few counts of this clone. V and J are TRBV9 and TRBJ2-2; D perhaps matches TRBD1 (6 bases). The V gene lost 6 bases and the J gene lost 2 bases, with 14 bases spanning the gap. The CDR3 extends over 15 amino acids. Germline loops: CDR1 SGDLS, CDR2 YYNGEE. DNA for the CDR3: TGTGCCAGCAACCAACAGGGAACTAACACCGGGGAGCTGTTTTTT. This gives the protein CASNQQGTNTGELFF.